This T cell receptor beta chain stems from a study of CD8 T cells in Susac syndrome. When the RNA was reverse transcribed, random hexamers were used with an input of roughly 0.45 to 1 ug. TCRdb fed the immunoSEQ multiplex PCR reads into MiXCR, producing one record per CDR3 protein. The sample has 150,000 to 250,000 distinct CDR3 sequences, about 95% seen once. In blood CD8+ and CD4+ T cells, TCR beta underwent sequencing. Germline V lookup: CDR1 DFQATT, CDR2 SNEGSKA (reference sequence). V shed 0 bases, J shed 4 bases, and the junction held 7 bases outside the gene matches. This CDR3 is 15 amino acids long.

The source is a human donor with multiple sclerosis. The specimen was CD4+ T cells from PBMCs. The chain is built from TRBV20-1 and TRBJ2-3, with TRBD2 matching 7 bases. The CDR3 loop is CSAREIAGPPDTQYF. For the CDR3, the DNA is TGCAGTGCTAGAGAAATAGCGGGTCCCCCAGATACGCAGTATTTT.